The 26 T cell receptor beta chains reported below all come from one sample, sequenced in a study of blood T cell repertoires in COVID-19. TCRdb's copy holds only in-frame clones and misses some; the assay was immunoSEQ multiplex PCR. The repertoire has roughly 190,000 clones, 86% of them found once; the top ten carry roughly 11%. Sequenced sample: peripheral blood. The receptors derive from a woman aged 55-69 years with COVID-19, enrolled during active disease.

The chain couples TRBV24-1 to TRBJ1-5; no reliable D call. With 2 bases removed from V and 4 bases from J, the gap between germline ends came to 2 bases. The CDR3 has 12 residues. Germline V gene lookup returns CDR1 KGHDR and CDR2 SFDVKD. The CDR3 region is CATSDSNQPQHF. The CDR3 region has the DNA TGTGCCACCAGTGATTCAAATCAGCCCCAGCATTTT.

The rearrangement uses TRBV12-3 or TRBV12-4 and TRBJ2-7; TRBD2 agrees at 7 bases. Trimming at V came to 6 bases and at J to 7 bases, leaving 9 bases not matched to a gene. The CDR3 has 13 residues. CDR3 in amino acids: CASSPRLAEEQYF. CDR3 coding DNA: TGTGCCAGCAGCCCTAGACTAGCAGAAGAGCAGTACTTC.

This chain joins TRBV30 and TRBJ2-7; 7 nucleotides match TRBD1. Per the germline V gene, CDR1 is GTSNPN and CDR2 is SVGIG (reference sequence). CDR3 length equals 13 residues. V gave up 0 bases and J gave up 5 bases; unmatched junction bases: 4. This CDR3 is CAWSVNRGHEQYF. The CDR3 DNA follows: TGTGCCTGGAGTGTAAACAGGGGCCACGAGCAGTACTTC.

The CDR3 bases are TGCGCCAGCAGGAACGGGGACAGGGTTAATTCACCCCTCCACTTT. It yields the protein CASRNGDRVNSPLHF. V and J are TRBV4-1 and TRBJ1-6, with 9 bases identical to TRBD1. The CDR3 length is 15 residues. CDR1 is MGHRA, CDR2 YSYEKL, per germline. The ends lost 6 bases at V and 6 bases at J; junction bases unmatched: 6.

The chain recombines TRBV18 with TRBJ1-5, with no clear D. This CDR3 contains 14 residues. Looked up from germline, CDR1 is KGHSH and CDR2 is LQKENI. V lost 3 bases and J 5 bases, leaving 11 bases between the germline ends. CDR3 sequence: CASSPQRSYQPQHF. In DNA, the CDR3 is TGTGCCAGCTCACCCCAGCGCAGCTATCAGCCCCAGCATTTT.

This rearrangement joins TRBV5-8 to TRBJ1-5; D perhaps matches TRBD1 (5 bases). The CDR3 spans 16 residues. With 2 bases removed from V and 1 base from J, the gap between germline ends came to 13 bases. The germline CDR1 and CDR2 sequences are SGHTS and YDEGEE. This CDR3 is CASSLRTPGSNQPQHF. The CDR3 DNA is TGTGCCAGCAGCTTACGGACCCCAGGGAGCAATCAGCCCCAGCATTTT.

The rearrangement links TRBV5-1 to TRBJ2-3; unclear D gene. Between the trimmed V and J ends, which lost 4 bases and 2 bases, there was a span of 14 bases. From germline, CDR1 is SGHRS and CDR2 YFSETQ. CDR3 length: 15 residues. CDR3 loop: CASSPVGAPTDTQYF. The CDR3 nucleotides read TGCGCCAGCAGCCCAGTTGGAGCGCCCACAGATACGCAGTATTTT.

The chain uses TRBV19 and TRBJ2-7; D is possibly TRBD2 (6 bases). Per the germline V gene, CDR1 is LNHDA and CDR2 is SQIVND (reference sequence). The CDR3 runs to 15 residues. The germline V and J ends were trimmed by 0 bases and 3 bases, with 12 bases remaining between them. This chain's CDR3 is CASSIDHGGNYEQYF. The CDR3 nucleotides are TGTGCCAGTAGTATAGATCATGGGGGGAACTACGAGCAGTACTTC.

The CDR3 region has the DNA TGTGCCAGCAGCCCTCTCACGGGTGGTGGGGCCAACGTCCTGACTTTC. Translated: CASSPLTGGGANVLTF. The rearrangement uses TRBV7-2 and TRBJ2-6, with D hard to call. The CDR3 totals 16 residues. The ends were cut back, 5 bases at V and 3 bases at J, with 14 bases in the middle. Germline V gives CDR1 SGHTA, CDR2 FQGNSA.

CDR3 region: CASGLARGQWDYGYTF. CDR3 coding DNA: TGTGCTAGTGGTTTGGCCCGGGGACAGTGGGACTATGGCTACACCTTC. The chain employs TRBV12-5 and TRBJ1-2; TRBD1 agrees at 7 bases. V trimming: 1 base; J trimming: 3 bases; junction bases outside the gene matches: 8. The CDR3 runs to 16 residues. Looked up from germline, CDR1 is LGHNT and CDR2 is FRNRAP. The variable domain in full, with the rest retrieved from reference TRBV12-5 and TRBJ1-2, is DARVTQTPRHKVTEMGQEVTMRCQPILGHNTVFWYRQTMMQGLELLAYFRNRAPLDDSGMPKDRFSAEMPDATLATLKIQPSEPRDSAVYFCASGLARGQWDYGYTFGSGTRLTVV.

The CDR3 protein is CASRAGADTQYF. The DNA of the CDR3 is TGTGCCAGCAGGGCGGGAGCAGATACGCAGTATTTT. The chain joins TRBV7-2 to TRBJ2-3; 7 bases are shared with TRBD2. J was trimmed by 4 bases and V by 6 bases; bases with no gene match: 1. Germline lookup yields CDR1 SGHTA and CDR2 FQGNSA. The CDR3 runs 12 residues.

This sequence joins TRBV6-2 or TRBV6-3 and TRBJ2-7; 7 nucleotides line up with TRBD1. With 0 bases clipped from V and 0 bases from J, the junction kept 5 bases outside the gene matches. Per germline, CDR1 MNHEY and CDR2 SVGEGT. The CDR3 has 16 residues. In DNA, the CDR3 is TGTGCCAGCAGTTACTCTATGGACAGGCCCTCCTACGAGCAGTACTTC. It specifies CASSYSMDRPSYEQYF.

This clone has a handful of counts. The chain joins TRBV14 to TRBJ2-2; TRBD1 is a possible D gene (6 bases). Germline CDR1 SGHDN, CDR2 FVKESK. Trimming cost V 2 bases and J 1 base, with 11 bases left between them. The CDR3 totals 16 residues. The CDR3 here is CASSQLRDMNTGELFF. The DNA for the CDR3 is TGTGCCAGCAGCCAACTCCGGGACATGAACACCGGGGAGCTGTTTTTT. Drawing the rest from reference TRBV14 and TRBJ2-2, the complete variable domain is EAGVTQFPSHSVIEKGQTVTLRCDPISGHDNLYWYRRVMGKEIKFLLHFVKESKQDESGMPNNRFLAERTGGTYSTLKVQPAELEDSGVYFCASSQLRDMNTGELFFGEGSRLTVL.

This CDR3 reads CASSSTPLNEQFF. CDR3 DNA sequence: TGTGCCAGCAGTTCGACTCCTCTCAATGAGCAGTTCTTC. The chain links TRBV28 to TRBJ2-1, with D unclear. Looked up from germline, CDR1 is MDHEN and CDR2 is SYDVKM. V was trimmed by 4 bases and J by 6 bases, leaving 10 bases between them. CDR3 length equals 13 residues.

The genes are TRBV10-3 and TRBJ2-1, with TRBD1 matching over 9 bases. This CDR3 is built from 13 residues. After removal of 7 bases from V and 7 bases from J, the junction contained 5 bases not matched to a gene. Germline V gene sequence: CDR1 ENHRY, CDR2 SYGVKD. CDR3 sequence: CAIKSDRGNEQFF. The CDR3 DNA reads as TGTGCCATCAAGAGTGACAGGGGGAATGAGCAGTTCTTC.

The V call is TRBV29-1, the J call TRBJ2-7; 11 bases agree with TRBD2. Germline assignment: CDR1 SQVTM and CDR2 ANQGSEA. The CDR3 is 14 residues long. V shed 3 bases, J shed 6 bases, and the junction held 7 bases outside the gene matches. The CDR3 region has the DNA TGCAGCGTTGATAGGCTAGCGGGAGGTGGCGAGCAGTACTTC. Protein sequence: CSVDRLAGGGEQYF.

The rearrangement joins TRBV7-2 to TRBJ2-7, with 7 bases fitting TRBD1. V dropped 3 bases and J dropped 0; count of bases not matched to a gene: 8. There are 16 residues in the CDR3. Germline V gives CDR1 SGHTA, CDR2 FQGNSA. The CDR3 loop reads CASSFMDRISSYEQYF. CDR3 coding DNA: TGTGCCAGCAGCTTCATGGACAGGATTAGCTCCTACGAGCAGTACTTC.

This chain links TRBV6-6 with TRBJ2-7; no clear D. Germline V gene lookup returns CDR1 MNHNY and CDR2 SVGAGI (reference sequence). CDR3 size: 11 residues. V was cut by 9 bases and J by 3 bases, with 9 bases left in between. The CDR3 sequence is CASSAGYEQYF. The DNA of the CDR3 is TGTGCCAGTTCTGCAGGCTACGAGCAGTACTTC.

The rearrangement links TRBV10-3 to TRBJ2-7, with D tentatively TRBD2 (7 bases). The CDR3 length is 14 residues. Trimming left V 5 bases short and J 9 bases short, with 20 bases between. Germline lookup yields CDR1 ENHRY and CDR2 SYGVKD. The CDR3 bases are TGTGCCATCAGTCCTTTGGCGGGGGCCTATGGGCAGTACTTC. Protein: CAISPLAGAYGQYF.

The genes are TRBV30 and TRBJ1-2; 10 bases line up with TRBD1. The CDR3 has 14 amino acids. Germline V gives CDR1 GTSNPN, CDR2 SVGIG (reference sequence). Trimming cost V 5 bases and J 4 bases; bases outside gene matches: 7. The CDR3 sequence: CAWRRQGAGYGYTF. CDR3 bases: TGTGCCTGGCGAAGACAGGGGGCGGGCTATGGCTACACCTTC.

This chain uses TRBV18 with TRBJ1-6; 8 bases map to TRBD1. CDR1 is KGHSH and CDR2 is LQKENI in the germline V gene. V shed 5 bases, J shed 8 bases, and the junction held 8 bases outside the gene matches. The CDR3 is 15 residues long. CDR3: CASSSIPGQDSPLHF. In DNA, the CDR3 is TGTGCCAGCTCATCTATTCCGGGACAGGATTCACCCCTCCACTTT.

The J gene is TRBJ1-1, the V gene TRBV10-3, with no clear D. In germline, CDR1 is ENHRY, CDR2 SYGVKD. This CDR3 has 14 residues. V was clipped by 6 bases and J by 3 bases, with 14 bases between them. This CDR3 is CAIRLDTTHTEAFF. The CDR3 DNA follows: TGTGCCATCAGACTTGACACAACCCACACTGAAGCTTTCTTT.

The V and J genes are TRBV5-5 and TRBJ2-7; D is unresolved. Germline CDR1 is SGHKS and CDR2 is YYEKEE (reference sequence). Trimming left V 0 bases short and J 0 bases short, with 7 bases between. The CDR3 sequence is 14 residues long. CDR3 DNA: TGTGCCAGCAGCTTGGAAGCGTACTCCTACGAGCAGTACTTC. It translates to CASSLEAYSYEQYF.

V is TRBV5-4 and J is TRBJ2-7; 7 bases fit TRBD2. The CDR3 has 15 amino acids. V trimming: 3 bases; J trimming: 7 bases; junction bases outside the gene matches: 13. Germline values: CDR1 SGHNT, CDR2 YYREEE (reference sequence). The CDR3 loop reads CASSSAGTTGREQYF. In DNA form, the CDR3 reads TGTGCCAGCAGCTCCGCCGGGACTACCGGTCGGGAGCAGTACTTC.

V is TRBV10-3 and J is TRBJ2-7; tentative D call: TRBD1 (5 bases). The CDR3 spans 13 residues. Germline loops: CDR1 ENHRY, CDR2 SYGVKD. V was pared by 5 bases and J by 3 bases, with 11 bases between. As DNA, the CDR3 is TGTGCCATCAGTAGGGGTAACCTCTACGAGCAGTACTTC. It encodes CAISRGNLYEQYF.

J is TRBJ1-2 and V is TRBV7-2; TRBD1 is a possible D gene (6 bases). This CDR3 has 17 amino acids. Per the germline V gene, CDR1 is SGHTA and CDR2 is FQGNSA. Trimming cost V 0 bases and J 4 bases, with 18 bases left between them. DNA for the CDR3: TGTGCCAGCAGCTTAGCCAAGGGGGGGCAATATAGCTATGGCTACACCTTC. Its protein product is CASSLAKGGQYSYGYTF.